This T cell receptor beta chain was captured by sequencing in a study of blood T cell repertoires in COVID-19. About the study: The study drew acute and convalescent COVID-19 samples from the United States, Italy and Spain.

Individuals drawn from under 30 US areas were roughly 18 to 95 years old. Participant reports of clinical history set cohort assignment. Sequenced by immunoSEQ multiplex PCR; TCRdb stores in-frame clones only, minus some. The sample gives around 230,000 clones, roughly 89% of which show up once; roughly 3.4% is in the top ten. The CDR3 sequence is 15 residues long. CDR1 SGDLS and CDR2 YYNGEE come from the germline V gene. V was pared by 3 bases and J by 0 bases, with 9 bases between. The source of this sequence is a woman in her 40s with acute COVID-19. The V gene is TRBV9, the J gene TRBJ1-4, with a possible D match to TRBD1 (6 bases). Sequenced material: PBMCs or T cells enriched from blood (not recorded which). Written as DNA, the CDR3 is TGTGCCAGCAGCGGAGAGGGGGCAACTAATGAAAAACTGTTTTTT. This encodes CASSGEGATNEKLFF.